A selection of T cell receptor beta chains follows, all from one sample in a study of blood T cell repertoires in COVID-19. Only in-frame clones appear in the TCRdb table, and some are missing; sequencing was by immunoSEQ multiplex PCR. The sample includes about 150,000 clones, approximately 86% seen only once; the top ten take approximately 4%. The sample was PBMCs or T cells enriched from blood (not recorded which). The origin of the receptors is a middle-aged woman who had been exposed to COVID-19. Each CDR3 is given with its conserved first and last residue. Each record gives: CDR3 length, clone size, V gene, J gene, D gene, CDR3 DNA, CDR3 protein. A D gene is named only where the DNA matches it firmly. Expanded clones are given a class, and other clones once, few, many or no size at all.

14	few	TRBV2	TRBJ2-1	TRBD2	TGTGCCAGCGGTCTAGCGGGGTCCTACAATGAGCAGTTCTTC	CASGLAGSYNEQFF
13	.	TRBV24-1	TRBJ1-2	.	TGTGCCACCAGCTTGGGCAGGGGCTATGGCTACACCTTC	CATSLGRGYGYTF
14	once	TRBV25-1	TRBJ1-1	.	TGTGCCAGCAGCGTAAAAGACAGGTACACTGAAGCTTTCTTT	CASSVKDRYTEAFF
13	.	TRBV12-3/TRBV12-4	TRBJ2-4	.	TGTGCCACTACCCCCGGGTCCAAAAACATTCAGTACTTC	CATTPGSKNIQYF
19	.	TRBV21-1	TRBJ2-7	.	TGTGCCAGCAGCAAATGGGTCATAGCGGGAGGGAAACCCTCCTACGAGCAGTACTTC	CASSKWVIAGGKPSYEQYF
15	.	TRBV27	TRBJ1-2	TRBD1	TGTGCCAGCAGTTTAAGTCCCAGGGGGAACTATGGCTACACCTTC	CASSLSPRGNYGYTF
15	.	TRBV2	TRBJ1-4	.	TGTGCCAGCAGTGTAGGACAGATTTCTAATGAAAAACTGTTTTTT	CASSVGQISNEKLFF
14	few	TRBV6-5	TRBJ1-1	TRBD1	TGTGCCAGCAGAAACAGGGGGCGCGGGACTGAAGCTTTCTTT	CASRNRGRGTEAFF
15	.	TRBV19	TRBJ1-2	.	TGTGCCAGTAGTCCCCTTGACATGGAAGTATATGGCTACACCTTC	CASSPLDMEVYGYTF
14	.	TRBV3-1/TRBV3-2	TRBJ1-4	.	TGTGCCAGCAGGGCCCCCGGGAGGTCTGAAAAACTGTTTTTT	CASRAPGRSEKLFF
15	.	TRBV4-1	TRBJ1-2	.	TGCGCCAGCAGCCAAGACCCCCGGCAGGACTATGGCTACACCTTC	CASSQDPRQDYGYTF
13	.	TRBV3-1/TRBV3-2	TRBJ2-3	.	TGTGCCAGCAGCACGGGGTCCGGAGATACGCAGTATTTT	CASSTGSGDTQYF
16	few	TRBV3-1/TRBV3-2	TRBJ1-3	.	TGTGCCAGCAGCCAATTCGGCGGACAGCCTGGAAACACCATATATTTT	CASSQFGGQPGNTIYF
15	.	TRBV3-1/TRBV3-2	TRBJ1-3	.	TGTGCCAGCAGCCAAGGGGCGGGCTCTGGAAACACCATATATTTT	CASSQGAGSGNTIYF
20	.	TRBV29-1	TRBJ1-2	TRBD1	TGCAGCGTTGAAGTCGTCGGCCGGGGTAACAGGGGGTTAGACGACTATGGCTACACCTTC	CSVEVVGRGNRGLDDYGYTF
13	.	TRBV27	TRBJ2-7	TRBD1	TGTGCCAGCAGACGACAGGGGTCTTACGAGCAGTACTTC	CASRRQGSYEQYF
15	.	TRBV6-6	TRBJ1-1	.	TGTGCCAGCAGTAATGAGGTAAACTGGGACACTGAAGCTTTCTTT	CASSNEVNWDTEAFF
13	.	TRBV15	TRBJ1-1	TRBD1	TGTGCCACCAGCACGACAGGGTTGACTGAAGCTTTCTTT	CATSTTGLTEAFF
14	.	TRBV11-3	TRBJ2-5	.	TGTGCCAGCAGCTTAGCAGGCAACCAAGAGACCCAGTACTTC	CASSLAGNQETQYF
14	.	TRBV28	TRBJ2-7	.	TGTGCCAGCAGTGGGGTAGGGAGGAAGAACGAGCAGTACTTC	CASSGVGRKNEQYF
16	few	TRBV28	TRBJ1-1	TRBD1	TGTGCCAGCAGCCTATCAGGGGGCTCTTGGGACACTGAAGCTTTCTTT	CASSLSGGSWDTEAFF
17	few	TRBV7-9	TRBJ2-1	TRBD2	TGTGCCAGCAGCCCCGGAGGGGCGGGACTATTACGCAATGAGCAGTTCTTC	CASSPGGAGLLRNEQFF
18	.	TRBV7-9	TRBJ2-5	TRBD1	TGTGCCAGCAGCCCAAAAGGACTTACAGGGGCAGGGCAAGAGACCCAGTACTTC	CASSPKGLTGAGQETQYF
13	.	TRBV6-1	TRBJ1-2	.	TGTGCCAGCAGTGAATGGCAGGGATCTGGCTACACCTTC	CASSEWQGSGYTF